This TCR beta chain was sequenced during a study of shared clonotypes between healthy human individuals. Study findings and constraints: For sorted subsets, rarefaction showed incomplete sequencing despite large depth.

Sequencing was performed with immunoSEQ multiplex PCR; in TCRdb, only in-frame clones are kept and a portion is missing. The sample has around 1.6 million clones, about 98% seen once. Concerning this clone itself: Its antigen remains unidentified.

Sequencing used naive CD4+ T cells sorted from blood. Described subset: CD45RA+ positively selected. This clonotype was obtained from a man aged 30-40 years in good health.

As DNA, the CDR3 is TGCGCCAGCAGCCAGGACAGTCGGACCGGGGAGCTGTTTTTT. Its protein product is CASSQDSRTGELFF. V is TRBV4-3 and J is TRBJ2-2; perhaps TRBD1 as D (6 bases). V was shortened by 3 bases and J by 5 bases, with 10 bases between the two germline ends. The CDR3 covers 14 residues. Germline V CDR1 and CDR2: LGHNA, YSLEER.